This T cell receptor beta chain was found in a study of CD8 T cells in ankylosing spondylitis. MiXCR was run by TCRdb on the 5' RACE reads, yielding one entry per CDR3 protein. The table includes roughly 200,000 distinct CDR3 sequences, around 24% detected once. General study results and limits: Some motif variants were previously reported in reactive arthritis synovial fluid and blood.

This clonotype was recorded many times. Antigen specificity is unknown. The CDR3 is made up of 14 amino acids. In germline, CDR1 is SGHRS, CDR2 YFSETQ. With 5 bases removed from V and 0 bases from J, the gap between germline ends came to 10 bases. The chain links TRBV5-1 to TRBJ2-3; no definite D call. The material sequenced was blood, either unsorted or a sorted T cell fraction (not recorded which). The sequence was collected from a male donor with ankylosing spondylitis or in good health (not recorded which). The CDR3, as DNA: TGCGCCAGCAGATCATGGGCGAGCACAGATACGCAGTATTTT. This translates into CASRSWASTDTQYF.